The 11 T cell receptor beta chains listed next were all sequenced from one sample in a study of T-cell memory formation after mild COVID-19. TCRdb used MiXCR to reprocess the 5' RACE reads, holding one entry per CDR3 protein. The table has around 200,000 distinct CDR3 sequences, over 20% seen once; the top ten hold around 23%. Sequenced sample: PBMCs or a T cell subset sorted from them (not recorded which). The source is an adult woman who had mild COVID-19 (a few samples of this study predate the infection). Cell type and time point are not known.

V and J are TRBV10-3 and TRBJ2-1; no clear D. V was pared by 0 bases and J by 1 base, with 19 bases between. In germline, CDR1 is ENHRY, CDR2 SYGVKD. There are 19 residues in the CDR3. CDR3 loop: CAISESQIGRRRSYNEQFF. Here the CDR3 DNA reads TGTGCCATCAGTGAGTCCCAAATTGGACGCAGGCGTTCCTACAATGAGCAGTTCTTC.

The genes are TRBV12-3 or TRBV12-4 and TRBJ2-5; tentative D call: TRBD2 (5 bases). The CDR3 has 14 residues. V lost 4 bases and J lost 5, with 14 bases in between. The CDR3 sequence: CASSYPAVWETQYF. CDR3 DNA sequence: TGTGCCAGCAGTTACCCAGCGGTGTGGGAGACCCAGTACTTC.

This clonotype was observed a handful of times. CDR3 sequence reads: CASSLGGNSNYGYTF. DNA for the CDR3: TGTGCCAGCAGCTTAGGGGGGAACAGTAACTATGGCTACACCTTC. The chain carries TRBV5-6 and TRBJ1-2, with a tentative D call TRBD1 (6 bases). Deletions cut 2 bases from V and 1 base from J, with 12 bases between. This CDR3 contains 15 residues. Germline assignment: CDR1 SGHDT and CDR2 YYEEEE.

This clonotype was counted ten times or more. V gene TRBV7-6 combines with J gene TRBJ2-2, with 10 nucleotides matching TRBD2. This CDR3 comprises 16 residues. CDR1 and CDR2 from the germline V gene are SGHVS and FNYEAQ. Trimming cost V 2 bases and J 5 bases; bases outside gene matches: 5. The CDR3 sequence is CASSLLLAGETGELFF. CDR3 in DNA: TGTGCCAGCAGCTTACTCCTAGCGGGGGAGACCGGGGAGCTGTTTTTT.

The chain recombines TRBV7-8 with TRBJ1-2; TRBD1 might be the D (5 bases). V lost 4 bases to trimming and J lost 2 bases, with 11 bases between them. Germline V gives CDR1 SGHVS, CDR2 FQNEAQ. The CDR3 consists of 14 residues. The CDR3 nucleotides read TGTGCCAGCAGCTCACATGGGGGGAACTATGGCTACACCTTC. It yields the protein CASSSHGGNYGYTF.

With regard to this clonotype: In this CDR3 the conserved last residue, phenylalanine or tryptophan, is missing, so a read error is likely. CDR3 DNA sequence: TGTGCCAGCAGCCTGGACGGGAACACTGAAGCTTTCCTT. It yields the protein CASSLDGNTEAFL. The chain uses TRBV27 and TRBJ1-1, with D hard to call. Germline CDR1 reads MNHEY; CDR2 reads SMNVEV (reference sequence). CDR3 size: 13 residues. Trimming pared 6 bases from V and 1 base from J, leaving 9 bases between.

The chain links TRBV6-5 to TRBJ1-2; D is possibly TRBD1 (6 bases). Germline V gene data show CDR1 as MNHEY and CDR2 as SVGAGI. CDR3 length: 14 residues. Trimming took 6 bases from V and 4 from J, leaving 15 bases between them. CDR3 sequence (DNA): TGTGCCAGCAGACAAAATCAGGGGCTCTATGGCTACACCTTC. This sequence encodes CASRQNQGLYGYTF.

Ten or more counts support this clonotype. The genes are TRBV12-3 or TRBV12-4 and TRBJ2-2; 9 bases map to TRBD1. This CDR3 region has 19 residues. The junction had 13 bases not matched to a gene; V was cut back by 5 bases and J by 0 bases. The CDR3 sequence: CASSPLGTGYFSNTGELFF. The CDR3 coding sequence is TGTGCCAGCAGTCCCTTGGGGACAGGGTATTTCTCGAACACCGGGGAGCTGTTTTTT.

The chain employs TRBV7-7 and TRBJ2-5; perhaps TRBD1 as D (6 bases). The CDR3 spans 15 residues. Germline V gene lookup returns CDR1 SSHAT and CDR2 FNYEAQ (reference sequence). Trimming stripped 2 bases from V and 4 bases from J, with 14 bases between. Written as DNA, the CDR3 is TGTGCCAGCAGCTTAACGGCAGGGGTAGGAGAGACCCAGTACTTC. Its protein product is CASSLTAGVGETQYF. Variable domain in full (rest from reference TRBV7-7 and TRBJ2-5): GAGVSQSPRYKVTKRGQDVTLRCDPISSHATLYWYQQALGQGPEFLTYFNYEAQPDKSGLPSDRFSAERPEGSISTLTIQRTEQRDSAMYRCASSLTAGVGETQYFGPGTRLLVL.

J is TRBJ2-2 and V is TRBV6-1; D call uncertain. Germline V CDR1 and CDR2: MNHNS, SASEGT. V was cut by 3 bases and J by 3 bases, with 8 bases left in between. The CDR3 consists of 14 residues. CDR3 coding DNA: TGTGCCAGCAGTGATGGCACCGACACCGGGGAGCTGTTTTTT. It codes for CASSDGTDTGELFF.

This chain links TRBV2 with TRBJ1-2, with no clear D. The germline CDR1 and CDR2 sequences are SNHLY and FYNNEI. The CDR3 contains 12 residues. The CDR3, as DNA: TGTGGGGCCCAGACCAACAACTATGGCTACACCTTC. Its protein is CGAQTNNYGYTF.